Presented here are 2 T cell receptor beta chains from one specimen sequenced in a study of early stage breast cancer tumors. TCRdb's table, derived via immunoSEQ multiplex PCR, lists solely in-frame clones and lacks some. The sample holds 25,000 to 35,000 clones, around 70% seen once. Input material: blood. All receptors come from a person aged 50 to 59 with breast cancer.

CDR3 sequence: CASGSGSSGNTIYF. The DNA for the CDR3 is TGTGCTAGTGGTTCCGGGTCATCTGGAAACACCATATATTTT. The rearrangement joins TRBV12-5 to TRBJ1-3; D unclear. The V gene lost 4 bases and the J gene lost 1 base, with 8 bases spanning the gap. The length of the CDR3 is 14 residues. Per the germline V gene, CDR1 is LGHNT and CDR2 is FRNRAP.

Only one count was recorded for this clone. This sequence joins TRBV11-2 and TRBJ2-1, with 9 bases fitting TRBD2. V lost 5 bases and J lost 9; bases outside the gene matches: 11. Germline lookup yields CDR1 SGHAT and CDR2 FQNNGV. CDR3 length: 15 residues. CDR3 coding DNA: TGTGCCAGCAGCCTCCTAACGGCGGGAGGGAGTGAGCAGTTCTTC. Amino acid sequence: CASSLLTAGGSEQFF.